This entry lists 27 T cell receptor beta chains sequenced from one sample in a study of blood T cells in healthy people across ages. Using a J-beta primer mix together with a sample-barcoded 5' primer, a second PCR was run for roughly 7 to 11 cycles. TCRdb analysed the 5' RACE reads with MiXCR anew, one entry per CDR3 protein. The sample shows about 630,000 distinct CDR3 sequences, under 25% of them seen only once. The sequencing sample was made of blood. The receptors derive from a man between 65 and 79 years old in good health.

Ten or more counts support this clonotype. This chain connects TRBV6-5 to TRBJ2-3; 8 bases align to TRBD1. This CDR3 comprises 15 residues. Germline trimming cut 0 bases from V and 2 bases from J; bases unmatched to any gene: 1. Germline-derived CDR1 and CDR2 are MNHEY and SVGAGI. The CDR3 coding sequence is TGTGCCAGCAGTTACTCGACAGGGGCCACAGATACGCAGTATTTT. Its protein product is CASSYSTGATDTQYF.

J is TRBJ2-1 and V is TRBV20-1; TRBD2 aligns across 13 bases. From germline, CDR1 is DFQATT and CDR2 SNEGSKA (reference sequence). CDR3 size: 20 residues. Trimming removed 1 base from V and 5 bases from J; junction bases left unmatched: 17. The CDR3 nucleotides read TGCAGTGCTAGAGGATTTACTAGCGGGAGGGAGTGGTCGAAGCACAATGAGCAGTTCTTC. It yields the protein CSARGFTSGREWSKHNEQFF.

A few counts support this clonotype. This sequence joins TRBV10-3 and TRBJ2-7, with TRBD1 matching over 7 bases. The V gene's germline CDR1 is ENHRY and CDR2 SYGVKD. The CDR3 length is 16 residues. V gave up 3 bases and J gave up 0 bases; unmatched junction bases: 8. The CDR3 is CAISDLGTASSYEQYF. The CDR3 DNA reads TGTGCCATCAGTGACCTAGGGACAGCGAGCTCCTACGAGCAGTACTTC.

This clonotype was seen more than once but under ten times. The chain employs TRBV5-1 and TRBJ2-5, with 9 nucleotides matching TRBD1. This CDR3 has 16 amino acids. Germline lookup yields CDR1 SGHRS and CDR2 YFSETQ. V shed 4 bases, J shed 5 bases, and the junction held 12 bases outside the gene matches. For the CDR3, the DNA is TGCGCCAGCAGCATTACAGGGGGCGCAGGGAGCGAGACCCAGTACTTC. Amino acid sequence: CASSITGGAGSETQYF.

J is TRBJ1-5 and V is TRBV20-1; D perhaps matches TRBD1 (6 bases). Per germline, CDR1 DFQATT and CDR2 SNEGSKA (reference sequence). The CDR3 sequence is 13 residues long. V lost 3 bases to trimming and J lost 2 bases, with 8 bases between them. As DNA, the CDR3 is TGCAGTGCTAGCTGGACAGGCAATCAGCCCCAGCATTTT. Its protein product is CSASWTGNQPQHF.

This clonotype showed up just a few times. This chain joins TRBV20-1 and TRBJ1-4, with a tentative D call TRBD1 (6 bases). In germline, CDR1 is DFQATT, CDR2 SNEGSKA (reference sequence). The CDR3 consists of 14 residues. Trimming stripped 0 bases from V and 8 bases from J, with 13 bases between. For the CDR3, the DNA is TGCAGTGCTAGAGATTTAGGGGGAATCGAAAAACTGTTTTTT. Protein: CSARDLGGIEKLFF.

This clonotype has only a few counts. The J gene is TRBJ2-1, the V gene TRBV20-1; D could derive from TRBD1 or TRBD2 (6 bases each). The V and J ends lost 6 bases and 0 bases respectively, with 15 bases between them. CDR1 DFQATT and CDR2 SNEGSKA come from the germline V gene (reference sequence). This CDR3 region has 15 residues. CDR3 sequence (DNA): TGCAGTGCGGAGAGGGGGGCAAGCTCCTACAATGAGCAGTTCTTC. It specifies CSAERGASSYNEQFF.

V gene TRBV29-1 combines with J gene TRBJ1-1, with 9 nucleotides matching TRBD1. The CDR3 extends over 13 amino acids. The junction had 5 bases not matched to a gene; V was cut back by 8 bases and J by 1 base. The germline CDR1 and CDR2 sequences are SQVTM and ANQGSEA. CDR3 sequence (DNA): TGCAGCTCTGGGACAGGGCCGAACACTGAAGCTTTCTTT. The encoded protein is CSSGTGPNTEAFF.

The CDR3: CASSQDVGLAGYEQYF. Here the CDR3 DNA reads TGCGCCAGCAGCCAAGACGTGGGACTAGCGGGTTACGAGCAGTACTTC. The V and J genes are TRBV4-3 and TRBJ2-1; 12 bases match TRBD2. The J call may be mistaken, given a closer DNA end match to TRBJ2-7. This CDR3 contains 16 residues. Germline lookup yields CDR1 LGHNA and CDR2 YSLEER.

The CDR3 spells CSVGQLRDEQFF. The DNA of the CDR3 is TGCAGCGTTGGACAGCTCCGTGATGAGCAGTTCTTC. The rearrangement links TRBV29-1 to TRBJ2-7; tentative D call: TRBD1 (5 bases). The J call is uncertain, as TRBJ2-1 better fits the DNA end. The germline CDR1 and CDR2 sequences are SQVTM and ANQGSEA. This CDR3 contains 12 residues.

This clonotype was seen only a few times. The chain couples TRBV29-1 to TRBJ1-2, with TRBD1 as a possible D gene (5 bases). Looked up from germline, CDR1 is SQVTM and CDR2 is ANQGSEA. The CDR3 loop spans 14 amino acids. Trimming stripped 7 bases from V and 4 bases from J, with 19 bases between. In DNA form, the CDR3 reads TGCAGCGCCCCCGCGGACGCCCAGGGCTATGGCTACACCTTC. This encodes CSAPADAQGYGYTF.

The chain couples TRBV20-1 to TRBJ1-2; no clear D. Per germline, CDR1 DFQATT and CDR2 SNEGSKA (reference sequence). The CDR3 consists of 13 residues. Trimming removed 3 bases at V and 1 base at J, with 9 bases between. The CDR3, as DNA: TGCAGTGCTAGCGGTGCAATTAACTATGGCTACACCTTC. Translating it yields CSASGAINYGYTF.

This clonotype was seen a few times. This CDR3 is CSVSLGTGNGYTF. In DNA form, the CDR3 reads TGCAGTGTCTCACTGGGGACAGGGAACGGCTACACCTTC. The gene calls are TRBV20-1 and TRBJ1-2; 9 bases agree with TRBD1. V was clipped by 7 bases and J by 8 bases; unmatched bases: 11. The length of the CDR3 is 13 residues. Germline V CDR1 and CDR2: DFQATT, SNEGSKA (reference sequence).

In this sample, this clonotype turned up a few times. The chain uses TRBV18 and TRBJ2-7; the D gene is possibly TRBD1 (6 bases). This CDR3 contains 14 residues. The germline V gene has CDR1 KGHSH and CDR2 LQKENI. V gave up 6 bases and J gave up 2 bases, with 14 bases separating them. The CDR3 bases are TGTGCCAGCTCCCCCGGGACACAACCCTACGAGCAGTACTTC. It translates to CASSPGTQPYEQYF.

The J gene is TRBJ1-6, the V gene TRBV14, with 7 bases fitting TRBD1. The CDR3 has 14 residues. The germline V gene has CDR1 SGHDN and CDR2 FVKESK. The V segment lost 6 bases and the J segment 8 bases; nucleotides outside the gene matches: 7. CDR3 amino acids: CASSGPRGDSPLHF. The CDR3 region has the DNA TGTGCCAGCAGTGGACCCAGGGGGGATTCACCCCTCCACTTT.

The V and J genes are TRBV29-1 and TRBJ2-7; tentative D call: TRBD2 (5 bases). CDR3 length: 13 amino acids. The V end lost 6 bases, the J end lost 5 bases, and 17 bases lay between the germline ends. CDR1 and CDR2 from the germline V gene are SQVTM and ANQGSEA. The CDR3 DNA follows: TGCAGCGTCTCCGGAACGGGGATGAACGAGCAGTACTTC. This codes for CSVSGTGMNEQYF.

The J gene is TRBJ2-2, the V gene TRBV10-3; D is unclear. Germline V lookup: CDR1 ENHRY, CDR2 SYGVKD. The CDR3 sequence is 14 residues long. V shed 7 bases and J shed 6 bases, with 15 bases lying between them. The CDR3 region is CAITETSVAGELFF. The CDR3, as DNA: TGTGCCATCACTGAAACCAGCGTAGCCGGGGAGCTGTTTTTT.

The chain uses TRBV11-2 and TRBJ1-2; 7 nucleotides match TRBD1. The CDR3 consists of 17 residues. The junction had 12 bases not matched to a gene; V was cut back by 4 bases and J by 1 base. Germline V gene data show CDR1 as SGHAT and CDR2 as FQNNGV. In nucleotides, the CDR3 is TGTGCCAGCAGCTCTCCGGGGACAGCGGAATATAACTATGGCTACACCTTC. Residues: CASSSPGTAEYNYGYTF.

V gene TRBV5-8 combines with J gene TRBJ1-3, with no clear D. The CDR3 has 18 residues. V was shortened by 0 bases and J by 0 bases, with 16 bases between the two germline ends. Germline assignment: CDR1 SGHTS and CDR2 YDEGEE. CDR3 DNA: TGTGCCAGCAGCTTGGTAGCTACAGCCCAGGTCTCTGGAAACACCATATATTTT. Amino acids: CASSLVATAQVSGNTIYF. The whole variable domain, filled in from reference TRBV5-8 and TRBJ1-3, reads EAGVTQSPTHLIKTRGQQATLRCSPISGHTSVYWYQQALGLGLQFLLWYDEGEERNRGNFPPRFSGRQFPNYSSELNVNALELEDSALYLCASSLVATAQVSGNTIYFGEGSWLTVV.

The sample holds a few counts of this clonotype. The gene calls are TRBV18 and TRBJ2-7; 9 nucleotides line up with TRBD1. This CDR3 contains 15 residues. Germline trimming cut 4 bases from V and 1 base from J; bases unmatched to any gene: 5. CDR1 is KGHSH, CDR2 LQKENI, per germline. CDR3 protein: CASSHPGQGSYEQYF. The DNA of the CDR3 is TGTGCCAGCTCACACCCGGGACAGGGTTCCTACGAGCAGTACTTC.

As regards this clonotype: Its ends do not fully match the called genes, so a read error is possible. The V gene is TRBV10-3, the J gene TRBJ1-5; D is ambiguous. The CDR3 runs to 12 residues. Germline assignment: CDR1 ENHRY and CDR2 SYGVKD. The CDR3 region is CDISGTNQPQHF. The CDR3 DNA reads as TGTGACATCAGTGGCACCAATCAGCCCCAGCATTTT.

This clonotype was seen a handful of times. This chain uses TRBV12-3 or TRBV12-4 with TRBJ1-5, with D unclear. The CDR3 length is 14 residues. V was cut by 0 bases and J by 5 bases, with 8 bases left in between. In nucleotides, the CDR3 is TGTGCCAGCAGTTTAGCCGGGAGGCATCAGCCCCAGCATTTT. Its protein product is CASSLAGRHQPQHF.

This clonotype appeared once. The V call is TRBV5-5, the J call TRBJ1-2; D remains unclear. Germline assignment: CDR1 SGHKS and CDR2 YYEKEE (reference sequence). Between the trimmed V and J ends, which lost 1 base and 8 bases, there was a span of 15 bases. The CDR3 loop spans 14 amino acids. DNA for the CDR3: TGTGCCAGCAGCTTGCAGATCCTGGAATGGGGCTACACCTTC. Its protein is CASSLQILEWGYTF.

Notes on this clonotype: Compared with germline, one end of the junction differs, possibly owing to a read error. This CDR3 is CSAKSGSANNGQFF. The CDR3 region has the DNA TGCAGTGCTAAAAGCGGGAGTGCGAACAATGGGCAGTTCTTC. The rearrangement joins TRBV20-1 to TRBJ2-1; 8 bases are a match to TRBD2. CDR1 is DFQATT, CDR2 SNEGSKA, per germline (reference sequence). The CDR3 sequence is 14 residues long.

There are many counts of this clonotype. V is TRBV11-2 and J is TRBJ2-1; TRBD1 might be the D (6 bases). The germline V gene has CDR1 SGHAT and CDR2 FQNNGV. The CDR3 spans 21 residues. Trimming shortened V by 4 bases and J by 4 bases, and 32 bases separated the two germline ends. CDR3 DNA sequence: TGTGCCAGCAGCTCAAGGGGGTTCGGAATGAAGGCTTCAGCGAGATACAATGAGCAGTTCTTC. Translated: CASSSRGFGMKASARYNEQFF.

CDR3 sequence reads: CSAKDRGTITYEQYF. The CDR3 DNA reads TGCAGTGCTAAAGACCGGGGCACAATAACCTACGAGCAGTACTTC. The rearrangement joins TRBV20-1 to TRBJ2-7; D could derive from TRBD1 or TRBD2 (5 bases each). Germline lookup yields CDR1 DFQATT and CDR2 SNEGSKA (reference sequence). V was pared by 4 bases and J by 2 bases, with 18 bases between. This CDR3 spans 15 amino acids.

On this clonotype: Mismatch with germline at one junction end may stem from a read error. J is TRBJ2-5 and V is TRBV15; D unclear. The J call is doubtful: the DNA matches TRBJ2-1 better. This CDR3 has 13 residues. Per the germline V gene, CDR1 is LNHNV and CDR2 is YYDKDF (reference sequence). CDR3 nucleotides: TGTGCCACTAGCAGAGATAAGGCCCGCGAGCAGTTCTTC. Translated, it gives CATSRDKAREQFF.